Listed below are T cell receptor beta chains from one sample, sequenced in a study of T cells in Graves' hyperthyroidism and ophthalmopathy. TCRdb recomputed calls from the multiplex PCR reads with MiXCR, one row per CDR3 protein. The data contain approximately 700,000 distinct CDR3 sequences, roughly 15% of them seen just once; the ten biggest clones take up about 8.4%. Sequences were obtained from blood. Receptors originate from a man younger than 35 with Graves' hyperthyroidism. The CDR3 runs from the conserved cysteine through the conserved F or W. D genes are given only for firm matches. Clone size is shown for a subset of rows, as once, few, many or a class of expanded clone.

>TRBJ1-2|.|15|TRBV30|few
CAWSTSGGRHYGYTF
TGTGCCTGGAGTACGAGCGGGGGGCGTCACTATGGCTACACCTTC
>TRBJ2-4|TRBD2|18|TRBV7-2|many
CASSPSGLAGGRGNIQYF
TGTGCCAGCAGCCCCTCGGGACTAGCGGGAGGCCGGGGAAACATTCAGTACTTC
>TRBJ2-7|TRBD2|13|TRBV6-1|few
CASREGLAGEQYF
TGTGCCAGCAGAGAAGGACTAGCCGGCGAGCAGTACTTC
>TRBJ2-7|.|15|TRBV12-3/TRBV12-4|.
CASSSPSDRTYEQYF
TGTGCCAGCAGTTCCCCGTCTGACAGAACCTACGAGCAGTACTTC
>TRBJ2-1|TRBD2|14|TRBV28|many
CATSSGRTYNEQFF
TGTGCCACCTCTAGCGGGAGGACCTACAATGAGCAGTTCTTC
>TRBJ1-2|.|15|TRBV19|.
CASSTTSGGGYGYTF
TGTGCCAGTAGTACCACCTCGGGCGGAGGGTATGGCTACACCTTC
>TRBJ2-7|.|13|TRBV6-2/TRBV6-3|few
CASSRSWRGEQYF
TGTGCCAGCAGTCGCAGCTGGAGGGGCGAGCAGTACTTC
>TRBJ1-5|TRBD1|14|TRBV29-1|few
CSVQTGGGDQPQHF
TGCAGCGTACAAACAGGGGGCGGAGATCAGCCCCAGCATTTT
>TRBJ2-7|TRBD2|15|TRBV4-1|few
CASSPQGGAFHEQYF
TGCGCCAGCAGCCCCCAGGGAGGGGCTTTCCACGAGCAGTACTTC
>TRBJ2-2|.|13|TRBV12-3/TRBV12-4|.
CASRRLASGELFF
TGTGCCAGCAGACGTCTAGCTTCGGGGGAGCTGTTTTTT
>TRBJ2-3|.|15|TRBV28|many
CASSLEGDATDTQYF
TGTGCCAGCAGTTTAGAGGGAGACGCGACAGATACGCAGTATTTT
>TRBJ2-3|.|14|TRBV12-3/TRBV12-4|many
CASSSSAGTDTQYF
TGTGCCAGCAGTTCCTCAGCGGGCACAGATACGCAGTATTTT
>TRBJ2-1|TRBD2|18|TRBV5-5|many
CASSLVSLAGATYNEQFF
TGTGCCAGCAGCTTGGTATCCCTCGCGGGAGCCACCTACAATGAGCAGTTCTTC
>TRBJ2-7|TRBD2|15|TRBV20-1|few
CSARDVRAGGREQYF
TGCAGTGCTAGAGATGTGCGAGCGGGAGGTCGCGAGCAGTACTTC
>TRBJ2-7|TRBD1|15|TRBV9|few
CASSAYRGGSYEQYF
TGTGCCAGCAGCGCGTACAGGGGTGGCTCCTACGAGCAGTACTTC
>TRBJ2-7|.|13|TRBV6-1|many
CASSVGSRYEQYF
TGTGCCAGCAGTGTCGGGAGTAGATACGAGCAGTACTTC
>TRBJ2-1|TRBD2|16|TRBV27|.
CASSLPGTSGRGEQFF
TGTGCCAGCAGTTTACCCGGGACTAGCGGGAGGGGTGAGCAGTTCTTC
>TRBJ2-3|.|17|TRBV6-6|many
CASSYSRARLFTDTQYF
TGTGCCAGCAGTTACTCGAGGGCCAGGTTATTCACAGATACGCAGTATTTT
>TRBJ2-5|.|14|TRBV7-8|.
CASSLLSGQETQYF
TGTGCCAGCAGCTTACTTAGTGGTCAAGAGACCCAGTACTTC
>TRBJ1-6|.|14|TRBV20-1|.
CSASPPWPNSLLHF
TGCAGTGCTAGTCCTCCCTGGCCGAATTCACTCCTCCACTTT
>TRBJ2-1|TRBD2|15|TRBV12-3/TRBV12-4|many
CASSPLAGSYNEQFF
TGTGCCAGCAGTCCACTAGCGGGATCCTACAATGAGCAGTTCTTC
>TRBJ2-7|.|17|TRBV15|.
CATSREPGRLSSYEQYF
TGTGCCACCAGCAGAGAACCGGGACGACTGAGCTCCTACGAGCAGTACTTC
>TRBJ1-2|.|13|TRBV27|many
CASSPASGYGYTF
TGTGCCAGCAGCCCAGCGAGCGGGTATGGCTACACCTTC
>TRBJ2-2|.|16|TRBV6-2/TRBV6-3|few
CASSLNREANTGELFF
TGTGCCAGCAGTCTTAACAGGGAGGCGAACACCGGGGAGCTGTTTTTT
>TRBJ2-7|.|15|TRBV27|.
CASSPTWESSYEQYF
TGTGCCAGCAGCCCTACATGGGAAAGCTCCTACGAGCAGTACTTC
>TRBJ1-2|.|12|TRBV11-2|many
CASSLPGGGYTF
TGTGCCAGCAGCCTCCCGGGGGGGGGCTACACCTTC
>TRBJ2-4|.|13|TRBV27|many
CASSYSNKNIQYF
TGTGCCAGCAGTTACAGCAACAAAAACATTCAGTACTTC
>TRBJ2-5|TRBD2|16|TRBV18|many
CASSPTGGRASETQYF
TGTGCCAGCTCACCTACGGGCGGGAGGGCATCGGAGACCCAGTACTTC
>TRBJ2-5|TRBD2|16|TRBV5-1|.
CASSLWASGSQETQYF
TGCGCCAGCAGCTTGTGGGCTAGCGGGAGTCAAGAGACCCAGTACTTC
>TRBJ2-7|.|13|TRBV12-3/TRBV12-4|many
CASSVGTPMEQYF
TGTGCCAGCAGTGTCGGGACCCCGATGGAGCAGTACTTC
>TRBJ1-6|.|15|TRBV5-6|.
CASSLTLAVGDPLHF
TGTGCCAGCAGCTTGACTCTTGCGGTGGGTGATCCCCTCCACTTT
>TRBJ1-5|.|13|TRBV20-1|few
CSASPGEDQPQHF
TGCAGTGCTAGCCCCGGCGAAGATCAGCCCCAGCATTTT
>TRBJ2-5|.|15|TRBV5-6|once
CASSNTGQIQETQYF
TGTGCCAGCAGCAACACTGGACAGATACAAGAGACCCAGTACTTC
>TRBJ2-7|TRBD1|14|TRBV20-1|many
CSATPGQGYYEQYF
TGCAGTGCAACACCGGGACAGGGATACTACGAGCAGTACTTC
>TRBJ1-5|.|15|TRBV7-9|.
CASSLAFRANQPQHF
TGTGCCAGCAGCTTAGCGTTTCGGGCGAATCAGCCCCAGCATTTT
>TRBJ2-1|.|13|TRBV7-3|.
CASSPWDRGPQFF
TGTGCCAGCAGCCCCTGGGACCGAGGACCGCAGTTCTTC